A single sample is the source of the 4 T cell receptor beta chains below, sequenced in a study of T cells in Graves' hyperthyroidism and ophthalmopathy. Regions amplified from RNA transcripts were the TCR beta CDR3 regions. During a first-round RT-PCR of the TCR CDR3, the HTBI primer set was used. TCRdb processed the multiplex PCR reads anew with MiXCR; each CDR3 protein has one entry. The sample records hundreds of thousands of distinct CDR3 sequences, under 45% being singletons. The sample taken for sequencing was blood. The receptors were sampled from a woman in her thirties or forties with Graves' hyperthyroidism.

This clonotype has at least ten counts. This rearrangement joins TRBV10-3 to TRBJ1-1; D is uncertain. Germline V gene data show CDR1 as ENHRY and CDR2 as SYGVKD. Between the trimmed V and J ends, which lost 8 bases and 3 bases, there was a span of 7 bases. There are 11 residues in the CDR3. This chain's CDR3 is CAIETDTEAFF. The CDR3 coding sequence is TGTGCCATCGAGACGGACACTGAAGCTTTCTTT.

As regards this clonotype: A much larger clone differs by one base, so this may be a read error. The chain links TRBV29-1 to TRBJ2-5; maybe TRBD1 (6 bases). Germline V CDR1 and CDR2: SQVTM, ANQGSEA. CDR3 length equals 13 residues. CDR3 sequence reads: CSASQGTQGTQYF. In DNA, the CDR3 is TGCAGCGCCTCCCAGGGGACCCAAGGGACCCAGTACTTC. The complete variable domain, with remaining parts taken from reference TRBV29-1 and TRBJ2-5, reads SAVISQKPSRDICQRGTSLTIQCQVDSQVTMMFWYRQQPGQSLTLIATANQGSEATYESGFVIDKFPISRPNLTFSTLTVSNMSPEDSSIYLCSASQGTQGTQYFGPGTRLLVL.

On this clonotype: Given a much more abundant clone one base away, this may be a read error. This likely comes from a read error, as the CDR3 has no conserved phenylalanine or tryptophan at its end. The CDR3 sequence is CASSLVTTGEKLFS. The CDR3 DNA sequence: TGTGCCAGCAGCTTAGTTACCACGGGTGAAAAACTGTTTTCT. The gene calls are TRBV7-9 and TRBJ1-4; no firm D call. V lost 1 base and J 7 bases, leaving 10 bases between the germline ends. This CDR3 region has 14 residues. Germline lookup yields CDR1 SEHNR and CDR2 FQNEAQ (reference sequence).

This clonotype was picked up many times. This chain joins TRBV7-2 and TRBJ1-1; weak D call: TRBD1 (5 bases). The CDR3 has 15 amino acids. The V end lost 6 bases, the J end lost 0 bases, and 14 bases lay between the germline ends. CDR1 is SGHTA and CDR2 is FQGNSA in the germline V gene. The CDR3 sequence is CASSPPGRMNTEAFF. The CDR3 DNA reads as TGTGCCAGCAGTCCTCCGGGACGGATGAACACTGAAGCTTTCTTT.